This TCR beta chain was documented in a study of shared clonotypes between healthy human individuals. Roughly 210 ng DNA, approximately 30,000 T cell genomes, went into each sorted-subset replicate PCR. The table came from immunoSEQ multiplex PCR; TCRdb's copy has only in-frame clones and leaves some out. The profile shows 700,000 to 950,000 clones, roughly 96% of them singletons. CD45RO-negative, CCR7-positively selected cells formed the naive CD8 fraction, excluding terminally differentiated effector memory CD45RA+ cells. Germline CDR1 and CDR2: MNHEY and SMNVEV (reference sequence). The CDR3 totals 16 residues.

Sample: naive CD8+ T cells sorted from blood. This chain joins TRBV27 and TRBJ2-5; maybe TRBD2 (6 bases). The DNA end is a closer match to TRBJ2-7, so the J assignment may be wrong. This clonotype was sampled from a man aged 25-40 years in good health. Here the CDR3 DNA reads TGTGCCAGCAGTCCGCGGGGCGGGACCCTCTCCTACGAGCAGTACTTC. As protein: CASSPRGGTLSYEQYF.